The present entry profiles one T cell receptor beta chain with its context. Its matching antigen is unknown. These data belong to a study of OX40 agonist ivuxolimab in advanced cancers. Study-wide background: The patients got ivuxolimab, which is an agonistic anti-OX40 (CD134) antibody. Dose-escalation subjects each had hepatocellular carcinoma, melanoma, renal cell or head and neck cancer.

Assay: immunoSEQ multiplex PCR; the TCRdb copy retains only in-frame clones and omits some. The table has more than 85,000 clones, about 90% seen once; the top ten hold around 1.5%. Study observations and caveats: In general, CD8+ T cells held more expanded clones than CD4+ did, on average.

Germline V CDR1 and CDR2: SEHNR, FQNEAQ (reference sequence). The length of the CDR3 is 13 residues. The V end was cut by 5 bases, the J end by 4 bases, with 12 bases between. This rearrangement joins TRBV7-9 to TRBJ2-7, with D unclear. The receptor was isolated from an adult with an advanced solid tumor such as melanoma, head and neck, liver or kidney cancer. This specimen was CD4+ or CD8+ T cells sorted from blood, taken in a trial of the OX40 agonist ivuxolimab. CDR3 sequence: CASSPMGPYEQYF. In DNA form, the CDR3 reads TGTGCCAGCAGCCCAATGGGCCCTTACGAGCAGTACTTC.